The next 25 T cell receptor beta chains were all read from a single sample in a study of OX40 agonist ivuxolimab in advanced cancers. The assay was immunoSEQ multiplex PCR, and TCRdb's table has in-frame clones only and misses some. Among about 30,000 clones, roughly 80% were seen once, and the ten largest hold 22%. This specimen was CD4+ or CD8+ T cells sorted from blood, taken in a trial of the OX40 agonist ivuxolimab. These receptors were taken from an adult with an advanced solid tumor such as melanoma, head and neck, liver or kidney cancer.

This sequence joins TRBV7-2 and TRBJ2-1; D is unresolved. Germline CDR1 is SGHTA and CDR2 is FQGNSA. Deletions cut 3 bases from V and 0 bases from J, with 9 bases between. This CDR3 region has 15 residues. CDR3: CASSLAPSSYNEQFF. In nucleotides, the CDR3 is TGTGCCAGCAGCTTGGCACCGAGCTCCTACAATGAGCAGTTCTTC.

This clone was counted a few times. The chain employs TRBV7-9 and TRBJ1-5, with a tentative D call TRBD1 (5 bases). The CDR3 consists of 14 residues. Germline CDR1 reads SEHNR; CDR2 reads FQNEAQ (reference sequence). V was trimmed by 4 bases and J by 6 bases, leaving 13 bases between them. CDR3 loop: CASSYGGEGQPQHF. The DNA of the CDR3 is TGTGCCAGCAGCTATGGAGGGGAGGGTCAGCCCCAGCATTTT. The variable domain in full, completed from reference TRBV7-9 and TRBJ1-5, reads DTGVSQNPRHKITKRGQNVTFRCDPISEHNRLYWYRQTLGQGPEFLTYFQNEAQLEKSRLLSDRFSAERPKGSFSTLEIQRTEQGDSAMYLCASSYGGEGQPQHFGDGTRLSIL.

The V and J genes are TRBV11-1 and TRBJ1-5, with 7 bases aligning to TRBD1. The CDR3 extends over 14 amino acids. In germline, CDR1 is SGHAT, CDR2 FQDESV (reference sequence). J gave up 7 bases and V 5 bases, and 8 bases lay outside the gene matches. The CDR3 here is CASSPTGSRQPQHF. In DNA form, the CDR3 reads TGTGCCAGCAGCCCGACAGGGTCTAGGCAGCCCCAGCATTTT. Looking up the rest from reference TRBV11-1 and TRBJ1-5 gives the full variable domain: EAEVAQSPRYKITEKSQAVAFWCDPISGHATLYWYRQILGQGPELLVQFQDESVVDDSQLPKDRFSAERLKGVDSTLKIQPAELGDSAMYLCASSPTGSRQPQHFGDGTRLSIL.

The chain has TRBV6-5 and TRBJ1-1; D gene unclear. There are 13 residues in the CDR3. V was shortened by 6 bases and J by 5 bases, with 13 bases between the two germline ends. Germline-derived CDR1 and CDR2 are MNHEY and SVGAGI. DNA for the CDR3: TGTGCCAGCAGCTCAGACATAGCTACTGAAGCTTTCTTT. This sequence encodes CASSSDIATEAFF.

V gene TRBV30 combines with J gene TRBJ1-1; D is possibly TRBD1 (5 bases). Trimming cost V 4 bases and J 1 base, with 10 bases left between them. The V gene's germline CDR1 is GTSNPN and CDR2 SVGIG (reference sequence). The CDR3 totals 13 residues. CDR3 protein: CAWNGGTNTEAFF. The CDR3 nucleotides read TGTGCCTGGAACGGGGGAACGAACACTGAAGCTTTCTTT.

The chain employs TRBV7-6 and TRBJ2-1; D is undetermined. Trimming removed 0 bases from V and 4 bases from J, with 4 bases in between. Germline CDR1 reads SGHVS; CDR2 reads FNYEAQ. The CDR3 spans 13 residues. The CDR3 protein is CASSLAPYNEQFF. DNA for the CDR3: TGTGCCAGCAGCTTAGCCCCGTACAATGAGCAGTTCTTC.

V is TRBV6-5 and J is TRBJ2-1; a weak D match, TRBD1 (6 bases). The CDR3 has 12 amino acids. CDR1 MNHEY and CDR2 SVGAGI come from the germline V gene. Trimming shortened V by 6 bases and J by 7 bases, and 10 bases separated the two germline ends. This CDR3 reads CASSKQGNEQFF. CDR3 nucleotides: TGTGCCAGCAGCAAGCAGGGGAATGAGCAGTTCTTC.

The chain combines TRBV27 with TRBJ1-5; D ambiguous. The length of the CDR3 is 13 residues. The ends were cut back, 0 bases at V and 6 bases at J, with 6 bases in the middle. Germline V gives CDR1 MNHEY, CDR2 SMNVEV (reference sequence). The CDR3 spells CASSLSVVQPQHF. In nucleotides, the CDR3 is TGTGCCAGCAGTTTATCAGTCGTTCAGCCCCAGCATTTT.

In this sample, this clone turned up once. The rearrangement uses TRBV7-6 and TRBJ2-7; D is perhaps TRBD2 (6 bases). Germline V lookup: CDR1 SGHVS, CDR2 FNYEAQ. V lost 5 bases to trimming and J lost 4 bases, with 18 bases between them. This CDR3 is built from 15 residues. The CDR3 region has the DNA TGTGCCAGCAGCCCCGTCGGGGTGGGAGGATACGAGCAGTACTTC. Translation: CASSPVGVGGYEQYF.

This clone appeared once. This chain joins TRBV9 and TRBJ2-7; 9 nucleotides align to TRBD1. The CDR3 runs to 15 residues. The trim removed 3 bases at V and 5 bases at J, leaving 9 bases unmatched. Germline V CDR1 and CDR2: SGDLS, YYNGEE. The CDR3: CASSAGQGLLDEQYF. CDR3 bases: TGTGCCAGCAGCGCAGGACAGGGGTTATTGGACGAGCAGTACTTC. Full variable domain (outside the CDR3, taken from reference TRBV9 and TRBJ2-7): DSGVTQTPKHLITATGQRVTLRCSPRSGDLSVYWYQQSLDQGLQFLIQYYNGEERAKGNILERFSAQQFPDLHSELNLSSLELGDSALYFCASSAGQGLLDEQYFGPGTRLTVT.

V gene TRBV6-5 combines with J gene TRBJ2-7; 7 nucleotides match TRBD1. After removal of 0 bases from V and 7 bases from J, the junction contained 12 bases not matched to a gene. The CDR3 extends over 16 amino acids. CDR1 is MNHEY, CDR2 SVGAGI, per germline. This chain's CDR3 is CASSYSTGTAPNEQYF. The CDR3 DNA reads TGTGCCAGCAGTTACTCGACCGGGACAGCCCCTAATGAGCAGTACTTC.

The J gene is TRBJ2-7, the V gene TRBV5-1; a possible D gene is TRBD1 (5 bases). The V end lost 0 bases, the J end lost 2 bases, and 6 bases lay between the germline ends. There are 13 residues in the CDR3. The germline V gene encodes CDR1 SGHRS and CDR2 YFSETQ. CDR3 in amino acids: CASSLEQAYEQYF. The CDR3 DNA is TGCGCCAGCAGCTTGGAACAGGCCTACGAGCAGTACTTC.

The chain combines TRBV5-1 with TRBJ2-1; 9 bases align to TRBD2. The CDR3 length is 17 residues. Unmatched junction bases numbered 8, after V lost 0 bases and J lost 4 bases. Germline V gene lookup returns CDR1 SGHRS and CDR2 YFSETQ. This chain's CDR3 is CASSLGGGGRGYNEQFF. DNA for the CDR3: TGCGCCAGCAGCTTGGGGGGCGGCGGGAGGGGATACAATGAGCAGTTCTTC.

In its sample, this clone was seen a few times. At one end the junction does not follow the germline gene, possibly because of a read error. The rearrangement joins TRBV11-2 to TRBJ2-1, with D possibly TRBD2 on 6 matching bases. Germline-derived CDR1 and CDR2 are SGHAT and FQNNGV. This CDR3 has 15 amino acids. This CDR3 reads CASSSRDSSDNEQFF. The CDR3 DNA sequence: TGTGCCAGCAGCTCCCGGGACTCCTCCGACAATGAGCAGTTCTTC. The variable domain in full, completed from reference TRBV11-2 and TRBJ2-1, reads EAGVAQSPRYKIIEKRQSVAFWCNPISGHATLYWYQQILGQGPKLLIQFQNNGVVDDSQLPKDRFSAERLKGVDSTLKIQPAKLEDSAVYLCASSSRDSSDNEQFFGPGTRLTVL.

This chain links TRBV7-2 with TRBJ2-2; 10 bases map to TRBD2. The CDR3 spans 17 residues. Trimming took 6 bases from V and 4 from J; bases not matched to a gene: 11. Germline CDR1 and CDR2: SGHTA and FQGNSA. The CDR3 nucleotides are TGTGCCAGCAGTTCACCTCTAGCGGGAGACCTCACCGGGGAGCTGTTTTTT. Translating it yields CASSSPLAGDLTGELFF.

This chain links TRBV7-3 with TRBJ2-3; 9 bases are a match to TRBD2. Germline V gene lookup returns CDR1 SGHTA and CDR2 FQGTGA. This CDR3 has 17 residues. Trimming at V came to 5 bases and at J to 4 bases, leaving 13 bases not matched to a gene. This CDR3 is CASSRMGLAGGSDTQYF. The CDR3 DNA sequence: TGTGCCAGCAGCAGGATGGGGCTCGCGGGAGGGTCAGATACGCAGTATTTT.

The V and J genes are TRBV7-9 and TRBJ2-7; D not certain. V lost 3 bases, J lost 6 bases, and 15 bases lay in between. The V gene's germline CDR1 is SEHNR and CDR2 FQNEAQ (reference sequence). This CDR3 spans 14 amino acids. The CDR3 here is CASSLVERPGEQYF. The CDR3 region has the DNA TGTGCCAGCAGCTTGGTAGAACGTCCTGGCGAGCAGTACTTC.

The CDR3 bases are TGTGCCAGCAGTCCTACTGGGGGGAGCTCCTACGAGCAGTACTTC. Translation gives CASSPTGGSSYEQYF. The chain links TRBV27 to TRBJ2-7; maybe TRBD2 (6 bases). The CDR3 covers 15 residues. Germline assignment: CDR1 MNHEY and CDR2 SMNVEV (reference sequence). V was shortened by 5 bases and J by 0 bases, with 14 bases between the two germline ends.

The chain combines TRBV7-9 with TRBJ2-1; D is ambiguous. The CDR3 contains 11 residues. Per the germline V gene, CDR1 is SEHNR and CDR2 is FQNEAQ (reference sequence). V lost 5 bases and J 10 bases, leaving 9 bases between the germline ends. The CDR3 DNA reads TGTGCCAGCAGCCCCTCGCCCGAGCAGTTCTTC. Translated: CASSPSPEQFF.

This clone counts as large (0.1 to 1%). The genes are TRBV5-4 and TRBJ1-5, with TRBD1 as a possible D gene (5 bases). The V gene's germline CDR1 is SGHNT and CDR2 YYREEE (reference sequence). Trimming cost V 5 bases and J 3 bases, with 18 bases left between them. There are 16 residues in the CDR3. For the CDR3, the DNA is TGTGCCAGCAGTCCAATGGCGGGACTGAACAATCAGCCCCAGCATTTT. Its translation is CASSPMAGLNNQPQHF.

CDR3: CASSVQGEGNQPQHF. The CDR3 DNA reads TGTGCCAGCAGCGTACAGGGGGAGGGCAATCAGCCCCAGCATTTT. This rearrangement joins TRBV28 to TRBJ1-5, with 8 positions matching TRBD1. The CDR3 length is 15 residues. Germline values: CDR1 MDHEN, CDR2 SYDVKM. With V trimmed by 6 bases and J by 2 bases, 6 bases remained unmatched.

The CDR3 protein is CASSPRQGGGETQYF. In DNA form, the CDR3 reads TGCGCCAGCAGCCCCCGACAGGGAGGGGGAGAGACCCAGTACTTC. The V call is TRBV5-1, the J call TRBJ2-5; D is possibly TRBD1 or TRBD2 (7 bases each). This CDR3 spans 15 amino acids. Germline V lookup: CDR1 SGHRS, CDR2 YFSETQ. V lost 4 bases to trimming and J lost 4 bases, with 17 bases between them.

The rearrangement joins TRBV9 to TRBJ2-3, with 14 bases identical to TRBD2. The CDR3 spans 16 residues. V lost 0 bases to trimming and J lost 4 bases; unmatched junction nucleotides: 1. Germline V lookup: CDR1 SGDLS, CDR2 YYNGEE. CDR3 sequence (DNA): TGTGCCAGCAGCGTAGGGGGACTAGCGGGAGCAGATACGCAGTATTTT. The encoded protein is CASSVGGLAGADTQYF.

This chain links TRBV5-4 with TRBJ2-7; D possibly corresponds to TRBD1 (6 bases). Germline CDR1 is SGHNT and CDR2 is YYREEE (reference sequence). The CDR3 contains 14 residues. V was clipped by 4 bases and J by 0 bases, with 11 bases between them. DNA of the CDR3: TGTGCCAGCAGCCAATCAGGGGACTCCTACGAGCAGTACTTC. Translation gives CASSQSGDSYEQYF.

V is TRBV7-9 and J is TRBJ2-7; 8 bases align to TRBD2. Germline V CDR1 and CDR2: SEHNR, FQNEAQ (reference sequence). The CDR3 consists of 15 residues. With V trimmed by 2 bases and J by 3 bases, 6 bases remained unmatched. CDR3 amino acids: CASSLNSGSGYEQYF. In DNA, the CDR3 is TGTGCCAGCAGCTTAAACAGCGGGAGCGGCTACGAGCAGTACTTC.